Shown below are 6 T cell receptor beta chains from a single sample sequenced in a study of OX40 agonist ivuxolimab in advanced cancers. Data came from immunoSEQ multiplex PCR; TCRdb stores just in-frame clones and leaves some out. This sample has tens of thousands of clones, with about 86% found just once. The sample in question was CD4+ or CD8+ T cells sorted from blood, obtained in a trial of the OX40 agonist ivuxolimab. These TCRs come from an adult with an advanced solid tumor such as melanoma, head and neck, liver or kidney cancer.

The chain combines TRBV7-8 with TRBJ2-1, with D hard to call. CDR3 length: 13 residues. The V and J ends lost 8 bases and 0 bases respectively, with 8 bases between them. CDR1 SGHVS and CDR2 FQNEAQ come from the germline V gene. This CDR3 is CASAGSSYNEQFF. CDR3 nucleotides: TGTGCCAGCGCAGGCAGCTCCTACAATGAGCAGTTCTTC.

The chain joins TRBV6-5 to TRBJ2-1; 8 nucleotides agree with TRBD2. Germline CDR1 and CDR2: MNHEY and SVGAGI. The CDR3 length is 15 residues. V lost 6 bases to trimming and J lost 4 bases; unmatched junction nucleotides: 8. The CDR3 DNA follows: TGTGCCAGCAGACCCGCGGGAGGTTCTTACAATGAGCAGTTCTTC. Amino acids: CASRPAGGSYNEQFF.

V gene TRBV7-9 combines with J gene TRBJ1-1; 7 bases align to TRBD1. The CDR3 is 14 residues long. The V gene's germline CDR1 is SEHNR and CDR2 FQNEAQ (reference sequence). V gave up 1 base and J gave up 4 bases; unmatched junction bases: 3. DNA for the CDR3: TGTGCCAGCAGCTTAGAGTCAGGGGGCACTGAAGCTTTCTTT. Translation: CASSLESGGTEAFF.

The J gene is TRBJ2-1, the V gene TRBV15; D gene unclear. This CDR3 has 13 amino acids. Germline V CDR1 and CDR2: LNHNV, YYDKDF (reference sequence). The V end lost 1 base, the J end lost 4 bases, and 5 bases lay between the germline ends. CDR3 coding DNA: TGTGCCACCAGCAGAGCTGCGTACAATGAGCAGTTCTTC. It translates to CATSRAAYNEQFF.

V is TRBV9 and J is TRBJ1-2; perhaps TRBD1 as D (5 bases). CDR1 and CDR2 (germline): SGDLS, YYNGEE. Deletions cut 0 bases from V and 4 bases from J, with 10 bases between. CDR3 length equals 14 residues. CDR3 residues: CASSVVERGYGYTF. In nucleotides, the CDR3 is TGTGCCAGCAGCGTAGTAGAGAGGGGCTATGGCTACACCTTC. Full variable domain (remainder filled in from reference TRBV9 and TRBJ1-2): DSGVTQTPKHLITATGQRVTLRCSPRSGDLSVYWYQQSLDQGLQFLIQYYNGEERAKGNILERFSAQQFPDLHSELNLSSLELGDSALYFCASSVVERGYGYTFGSGTRLTVV.

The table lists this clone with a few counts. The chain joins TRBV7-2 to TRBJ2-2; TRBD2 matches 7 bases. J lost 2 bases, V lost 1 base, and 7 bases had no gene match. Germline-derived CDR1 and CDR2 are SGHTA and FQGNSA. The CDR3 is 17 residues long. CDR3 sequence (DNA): TGTGCCAGCAGCTTAGGAGCGGGGTTACCTAACACCGGGGAGCTGTTTTTT. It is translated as CASSLGAGLPNTGELFF.